The rows below give T cell receptor beta chains drawn from one sample of a study of cytomegalovirus exposure and HLA in healthy donors. Using immunoSEQ multiplex PCR, the repertoire was profiled, and TCRdb retains in-frame clones only, with some absent. The table shows about 220,000 clones, with 75% to 80% occurring only once. The sample comprised PBMCs. The receptors were gathered from a male donor in good health and CMV-seronegative. The CDR3 runs from the conserved cysteine through the conserved F or W. D genes are given only for firm matches. A row's size may be missing; if present it is once, few, many or a size class.

clone_size j_call cdr3_length d_call v_call cdr3_nt cdr3_aa
. TRBJ2-7 13 TRBD1 TRBV27 TGTGCCACTTCTCCGGGACAGGGGTACGAGCAGTACTTC CATSPGQGYEQYF
. TRBJ1-2 15 . TRBV5-4 TGTGCCAGCAGCTTGGAGCCAGGGGACGTCTATGGCTACACCTTC CASSLEPGDVYGYTF
. TRBJ1-2 18 TRBD1 TRBV4-1 TGCGCCAGCAGCCAAGCCCCGGGACAGGTACCCGTTAACTATGGCTACACCTTC CASSQAPGQVPVNYGYTF
. TRBJ2-1 14 . TRBV7-7 TGTGCTAGCAGCTTAGGCGTCACCTACAATGAGCAGTTCTTC CASSLGVTYNEQFF
. TRBJ2-3 15 TRBD1 TRBV5-1 TGCGCCAGCCGAACAGGGGCCACTGTGTCGTCGGGGCAGTATTTT CASRTGATVSSGQYF
. TRBJ1-2 15 TRBD1 TRBV27 TGTGCCAGCAGTTTCTCAGCAGGGGGTACGAGTGGCTACACCTTC CASSFSAGGTSGYTF
. TRBJ1-1 15 . TRBV28 TGTGCCAGCAGTCCCGGCTCTGCGGGGAACACTGAAGCTTTCTTT CASSPGSAGNTEAFF
. TRBJ2-7 13 . TRBV7-9 TGTGCCAGCAGCCAAGGGGGTGTAAGCGAGCAGTACTTC CASSQGGVSEQYF
. TRBJ2-2 14 . TRBV19 TGTGCCAGTGCCAGGGGGGCGAACACCGGGGAGCTGTTTTTT CASARGANTGELFF
. TRBJ2-1 16 TRBD2 TRBV5-1 TGCGCCAGCAGCTCCGATCTACTAGCGGGAGGGAATGAGCAGTTCTTC CASSSDLLAGGNEQFF
once TRBJ1-2 16 . TRBV28 TGTGCCAGCAGTTTCCCGGGGGAGGGGGAGGACTATGGCTACACCTTC CASSFPGEGEDYGYTF
. TRBJ2-3 15 TRBD2 TRBV27 TGTGCCAGCAGTGGCGAGCGGGGGTACACAGATACGCAGTATTTT CASSGERGYTDTQYF
. TRBJ1-2 14 . TRBV5-4 TGTGCCACAGGTCAGGGATTACTTGACTATGGCTACACCTTC CATGQGLLDYGYTF
. TRBJ2-3 19 TRBD2 TRBV4-2 TGTGCCAGCAGCCAAGATGCTTTAGCGGGGGACTTAATCGCAGATACGCAGTATTTT CASSQDALAGDLIADTQYF
. TRBJ1-1 13 . TRBV5-1 TGCGCCAGCAGCCACAATGCGAACACTGAAGCTTTCTTT CASSHNANTEAFF
. TRBJ1-1 16 TRBD1 TRBV13 TGTGCCAGCAGCCTGGGACAGGGGGCGGGAGACACTGAAGCTTTCTTT CASSLGQGAGDTEAFF
. TRBJ2-7 14 TRBD2 TRBV2 TGTGCCAGCAGGGGGGTTAGCGGGACTGGTGAGCAGTACTTC CASRGVSGTGEQYF
. TRBJ2-5 15 TRBD1 TRBV7-2 TGTGCCAGCAGCTTTTGGACAGGGGGCTTTGAGACCCAGTACTTC CASSFWTGGFETQYF
once TRBJ2-5 18 TRBD1 TRBV5-4 TGTGCCAGCAGCTTGCCCCTGCATGGGACAGGGGGCGTAGAGACCCAGTACTTC CASSLPLHGTGGVETQYF
. TRBJ2-5 14 . TRBV7-3 TGTGCCAGCAGCTTGTCAGGGGGGCAAGAGACCCAGTACTTC CASSLSGGQETQYF
. TRBJ2-2 17 TRBD1 TRBV5-1 TGCGCCAGCAGCTTGGCCGTAACAGGGGTGAACACCGGGGAGCTGTTTTTT CASSLAVTGVNTGELFF
. TRBJ2-1 14 TRBD1 TRBV5-1 TGCGCCAGCAGCGGGGGACAGGAGTACAATGAGCAGTTCTTC CASSGGQEYNEQFF
. TRBJ2-6 17 . TRBV28 TGTGCCAGCAGTCCCACAGGGAGGGCCCTCGGGGCCAACGTCCTGACTTTC CASSPTGRALGANVLTF
. TRBJ2-7 17 TRBD1 TRBV27 TGTGCCAGCAGTAATCACCGGGACAGGGGAAGACCCTACGAGCAGTACTTC CASSNHRDRGRPYEQYF
. TRBJ1-2 13 TRBD1 TRBV5-1 TGCGCCAGCAGCTTGAAGGGGGCTGAGGGCTACACCTTC CASSLKGAEGYTF
. TRBJ1-1 11 . TRBV28 TGTGCCAGCAGTTTTCGGGCTGAAGCTTTCTTT CASSFRAEAFF
once TRBJ1-1 13 . TRBV7-9 TGTGCCAGCAGCTTAGTAGGGGTTGGTGAAGCTTTCTTT CASSLVGVGEAFF
. TRBJ1-2 15 TRBD1 TRBV15 TGTGCCACCAGCAGAGACCGACAGGGTGGGTATGGCTACACCTTC CATSRDRQGGYGYTF